This TCR beta chain was obtained from a study of Ad26.COV2.S vaccination and SARS-CoV-2 variants (dated by TCRdb to about 2021). Describing the broader study: Donors in the vaccine arm were drawn from COV1001, a phase I-IIa trial of Ad26.COV2.S in healthy adults that was multicentre, randomized, double-blind and placebo-controlled. Ad26.COV2.S was administered intramuscularly at 5 x 10^10 or 1 x 10^11 viral particles, either as a single shot or as two shots given 56 days apart. The specificity and breadth of SARS-CoV-2-reactive T cell receptors after Ad26.COV2.S vaccination were assessed by TCRbeta repertoire sequencing. A total of 32 samples were included in the TCR-sequenced set, comprising 19 Ad26.COV2.S vaccine recipients, 5 placebo recipients and 8 SARS-CoV-2 convalescent individuals. Trial participants were randomized into five groups of five: low-dose or high-dose Ad26.COV2.S given once or twice, or placebo on both occasions. Throughout the experiments and outcome assessment, investigators stayed blinded to trial group allocation. The study at large found these results: Comparing responses between vaccine doses or regimens was not something the study was powered to do. It was noted by the authors that total T cell responses may have been underestimated by the TCR breadth and depth analyses. Compared with placebo recipients, Ad26.COV2.S recipients showed higher spike-specific TCR breadth (P = 0.0014). Substantial breadth of spike-specific CD8+ and CD4+ T cell responses was reported after vaccination. Comparable non-spike TCR breadth was observed between vaccine and placebo recipients, consistent with only spike being contained in the vaccine.

The sample's treatment or condition label, in plain terms: about 20 received Ad26.COV2.S at low or high dose, single or two shots; about 5 received placebo; per-sample allocation not given. Repertoires of vaccine and placebo recipients were sequenced from samples taken on day 63 after the first injection. Cohort 1b enrolled about two dozen adults aged 18-55 years at a single site in Boston, USA, between 29 July and 7 August 2020. Ad26.COV2.S consisted of a replication-incompetent adenovirus type 26 vector by which a prefusion-stabilized SARS-CoV-2 spike protein from the original Wuhan strain was expressed. TCRbeta CDR3 regions were sequenced with the immunoSEQ Assay. After extraction, genomic DNA underwent amplification by bias-controlled multiplex PCR, followed by high-throughput sequencing. The study's own analysis went as follows. To quantify the absolute abundance of every unique TCRbeta CDR3 region, sequences were collapsed and filtered. Usable DNA was measured by amplifying reference genes present in all nucleated cells, and TCRbeta template counts were normalized to that usable DNA to estimate T cell fraction. Repertoire TCRs were annotated as SARS-CoV-2-specific when V gene, CDR3 amino acid sequence and J gene were exactly matched to a known reactive TCR set. The reference SARS-CoV-2 TCR set came from MIRA and was filtered for enrichment in COVID-19-positive ImmuneCODE repertoires, removing public or cross-reactive TCRs. Drawing on the MIRA antigens, annotated TCRs were analysed further at the level of specific ORF or position within ORF. Depth was the summed frequency of annotated unique rearrangements, while breadth was defined as annotated unique rearrangements over total unique productive rearrangements. Two-sided Wilcoxon rank-sum tests were used to compare TCR breadth between groups. Entries here come from immuneACCESS through TCRdb and include only in-frame sequences with V and J called. Some clones fail to appear in such tables; in the studies checked, an unresolved V gene covers under half of the shortfall, and the cause of the remainder is unknown. For V, J and clone size, that table is used; D and trimming come from the DNA. The sample data list 360,000 or so clones, and around nine tenths of these were observed just once. The leading ten clones occupy approximately 1.9% of the sample.

As to this clone: The antigen it recognizes is unknown. Nothing much larger sits one base from this clone, and base qualities are not available.

The receptor was isolated from a person aged 18-60 years who received the Ad26.COV2.S COVID-19 vaccine or a placebo. The sample here was peripheral blood, taken in a trial of Ad26.COV2.S vaccine versus placebo.

For the CDR3, the sequence is CASSYTTGGRTEAFF. The nucleotide sequence reads TGTGCCAGCAGTTACACGACAGGGGGAAGGACTGAAGCTTTCTTT. The rearrangement combines TRBV6-5 with TRBJ1-1, with 9 middle bases fitting TRBD1. V is cut back by 2 bases and J by 5 bases, with 6 bases in the junction unmatched. Taken from cysteine to phenylalanine, the CDR3 has 15 residues. The read is trimmed to its CDR3 DNA, 45 bases read in frame from base 1. As encoded in the germline V gene, CDR1 is MNHEY while CDR2 is SVGAGI.